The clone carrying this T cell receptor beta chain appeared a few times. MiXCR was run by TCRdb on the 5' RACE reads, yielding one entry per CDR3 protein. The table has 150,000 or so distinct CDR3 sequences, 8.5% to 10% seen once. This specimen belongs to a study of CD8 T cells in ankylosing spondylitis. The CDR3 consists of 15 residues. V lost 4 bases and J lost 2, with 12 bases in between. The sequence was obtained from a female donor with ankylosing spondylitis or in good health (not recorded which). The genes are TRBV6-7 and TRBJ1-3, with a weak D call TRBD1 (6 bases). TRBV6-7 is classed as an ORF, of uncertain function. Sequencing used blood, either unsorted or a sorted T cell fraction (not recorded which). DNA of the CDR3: TGTGCCAGCAGTTCCCCGGACAGTCCTGGAAACACCATATATTTT. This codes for CASSSPDSPGNTIYF.